The clone carrying this T cell receptor (beta chain) was detected once. The target antigen is unknown. The sample is drawn from a study of vaccination and CD4 T cells after COVID-19. General study findings and limits: Spike mono-reactivity was found in 304 of 307 vaccine-specific clones from convalescent patients. Convalescent patients' median share of reactive clones seen only post-vaccination was about 86%.

Cultured CD4+ T cells had their DNA profiled by the Oncomine TCR Beta short-read assay. A single record per CDR3 protein comes from TCRdb applying MiXCR to the PCR reads. Of 15,000 to 20,000 distinct CDR3 sequences detected, approximately 63% appear once; the ten largest clones hold about 11%. Treatment specified: approximately nine-day PBMC culture with coronavirus spike peptide pools or control peptides (ViraFEST assay). TCRs were sequenced by ViraFEST after antigen-specific T cells had been expanded with peptide pools. The germline CDR1 and CDR2 sequences are DFQATT and SNEGSKA (reference sequence). The CDR3 runs to 13 residues. V trimming: 8 bases; J trimming: 5 bases; junction bases outside the gene matches: 10.

This chain links TRBV20-1 with TRBJ2-7, with 9 bases that match TRBD1. Material for sequencing was CD4+ T cells from blood, cultured in vitro. The receptor was derived from a human donor who had recovered from COVID-19. The CDR3 sequence is CSPRGTGKDEQYF. CDR3 nucleotide sequence: TGCAGTCCCCGGGGGACAGGGAAAGACGAGCAGTACTTC.